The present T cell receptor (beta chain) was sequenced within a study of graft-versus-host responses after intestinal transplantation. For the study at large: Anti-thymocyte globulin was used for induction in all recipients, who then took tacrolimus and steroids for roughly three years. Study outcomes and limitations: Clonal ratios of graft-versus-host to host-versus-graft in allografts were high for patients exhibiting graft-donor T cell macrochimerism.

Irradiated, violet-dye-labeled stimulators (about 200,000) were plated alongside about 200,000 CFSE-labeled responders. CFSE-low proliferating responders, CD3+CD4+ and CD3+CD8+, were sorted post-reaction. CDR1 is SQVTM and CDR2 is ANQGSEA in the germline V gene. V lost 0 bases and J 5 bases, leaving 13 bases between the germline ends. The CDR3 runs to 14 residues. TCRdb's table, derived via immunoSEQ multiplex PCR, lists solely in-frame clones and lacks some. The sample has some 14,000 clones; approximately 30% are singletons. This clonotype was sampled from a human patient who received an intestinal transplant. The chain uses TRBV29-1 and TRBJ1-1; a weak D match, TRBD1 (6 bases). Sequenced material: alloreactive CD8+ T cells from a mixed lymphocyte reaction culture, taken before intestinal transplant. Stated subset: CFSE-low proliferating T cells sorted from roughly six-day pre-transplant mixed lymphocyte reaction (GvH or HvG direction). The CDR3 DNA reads TGCAGCGTTGAAGAACGGGGGGCTTATACTGAAGCTTTCTTT. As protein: CSVEERGAYTEAFF.